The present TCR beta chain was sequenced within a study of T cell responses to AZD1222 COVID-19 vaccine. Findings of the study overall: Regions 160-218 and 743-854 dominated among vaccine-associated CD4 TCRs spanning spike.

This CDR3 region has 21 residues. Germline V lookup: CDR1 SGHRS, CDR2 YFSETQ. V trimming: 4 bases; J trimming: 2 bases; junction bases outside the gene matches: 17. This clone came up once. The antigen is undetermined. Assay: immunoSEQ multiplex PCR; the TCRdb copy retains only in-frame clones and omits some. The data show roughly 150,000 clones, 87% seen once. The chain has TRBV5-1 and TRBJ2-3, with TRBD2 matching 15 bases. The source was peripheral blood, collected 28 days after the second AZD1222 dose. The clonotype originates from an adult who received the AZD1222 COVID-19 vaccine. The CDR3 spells CASSAKPGLAGGPPSTDTQYF. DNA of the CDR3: TGCGCCAGCAGCGCCAAGCCGGGACTAGCGGGGGGCCCACCTTCCACAGATACGCAGTATTTT.